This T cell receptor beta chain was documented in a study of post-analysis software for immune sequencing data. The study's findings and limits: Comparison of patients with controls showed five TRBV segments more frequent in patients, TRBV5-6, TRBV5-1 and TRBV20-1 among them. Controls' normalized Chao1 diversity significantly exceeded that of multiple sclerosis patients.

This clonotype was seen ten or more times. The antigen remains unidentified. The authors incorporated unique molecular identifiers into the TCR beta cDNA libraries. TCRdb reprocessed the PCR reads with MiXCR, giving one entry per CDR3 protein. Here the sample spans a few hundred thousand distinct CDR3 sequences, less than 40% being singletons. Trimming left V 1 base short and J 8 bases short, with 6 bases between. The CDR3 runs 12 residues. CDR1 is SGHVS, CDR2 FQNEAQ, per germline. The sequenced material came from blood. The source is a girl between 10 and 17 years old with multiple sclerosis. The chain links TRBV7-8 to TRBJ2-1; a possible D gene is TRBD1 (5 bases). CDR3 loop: CASSLEGDEQFF. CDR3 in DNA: TGTGCCAGCAGCTTAGAAGGGGATGAGCAGTTCTTC.